What follows are 20 T cell receptor beta chains derived from one specimen sequenced in a study of T cell clonality in common variable immunodeficiency. No antigen has been identified for these receptors. Overall study results and limits: Fewer deletions and N-nucleotide insertions were reportedly seen in common variable immunodeficiency TCR beta sequences.

Clones were read by immunoSEQ multiplex PCR, and TCRdb kept only the in-frame ones, dropping some. The repertoire consists of 25,000 to 35,000 clones, none detected only once. The sample consisted of peripheral blood mononuclear cells. These receptors were taken from a human donor with common variable immunodeficiency.

This clone was recorded a few times. The read ends 3 residues shy of where the CDR3 ends; the end is completed using the germline J gene. The J gene is TRBJ1-5, the V gene TRBV20-1; D might be TRBD1 (6 bases). V lost 3 bases, J lost 6 bases, and 12 bases lay in between. The CDR3 extends over 13 amino acids. Germline V lookup: CDR1 DFQATT, CDR2 SNEGSKA (reference sequence). The sequenced part of the CDR3 DNA is TGCAGTGCTAGGGACAGTGTGGGTCAGCCC. Translated, it gives CSARDSVGQP. The full CDR3 reads CSARDSVGQPQHF.

For this clone: The CDR3 end falls 3 residues outside the read, so it is completed with the germline J gene. The chain uses TRBV7-9 and TRBJ1-5; a weak D match, TRBD1 (5 bases). CDR1 and CDR2 (germline): SEHNR, FQNEAQ (reference sequence). V lost 4 bases to trimming and J lost 7 bases, with 8 bases between them. The CDR3 spans 12 residues. The CDR3 bases that were read are TGTGCCAGCAGCTACAGGCAACAGCCC. Encoded protein: CASSYRQQP. The entire CDR3 is CASSYRQQPQHF.

On this clone: The CDR3 extends 3 residues past the end of the read, so its final part is completed from the germline J gene. This sequence joins TRBV6-2 or TRBV6-3 and TRBJ1-2; no firm D call. Germline CDR1 MNHEY, CDR2 SVGEGT. CDR3 length: 10 amino acids. CDR3 residues: CASSTEGYTF. The CDR3 bases that were read are TGTGCCAGCAGCACAGAAGGC.

This clone was seen more than once but under ten times. The read ends 3 residues early relative to the CDR3; the germline J gene fills the gap. The chain carries TRBV7-2 and TRBJ2-5, with 7 bases aligning to TRBD2. Looked up from germline, CDR1 is SGHTA and CDR2 is FQGNSA. The CDR3 has 14 residues. The V gene end was trimmed by 8 bases and the J gene end by 7 bases; junction bases not matched to a gene: 13. Partial CDR3 DNA: TGTGCCAGCTGCCGCGGGGGATTCTCCGGGACC. Protein product: CASCRGGFSGT. The CDR3 in its entirety is CASCRGGFSGTQYF.

This clone occurred a few times. The CDR3 end is not reached by the read, which stops 3 residues before it; the germline J gene fills it in. The chain joins TRBV19 to TRBJ1-3, with TRBD1 as a possible D gene (6 bases). This CDR3 comprises 16 residues. Trimming took off 4 bases at V and 4 bases at J, with 17 bases between the two ends. Germline CDR1 and CDR2: LNHDA and SQIVND (reference sequence). The sequenced CDR3 bases are TGTGCCAGTAGTAGCGGACAGCTCGCATCCGGAAACACC. Translation gives CASSSGQLASGNT. The full CDR3 reads CASSSGQLASGNTIYF.

In regard to this clone: Sequencing ends 3 residues short of the CDR3 end; the germline J gene provides the rest. The chain employs TRBV7-2 and TRBJ2-7; D ambiguous. The V end lost 4 bases, the J end lost 2 bases, and 3 bases lay between the germline ends. The CDR3 runs to 11 residues. Germline CDR1 is SGHTA and CDR2 is FQGNSA. Here the CDR3 reads CASSSAYEQYF. The CDR3 bases that were read are TGTGCCAGCAGCTCGGCCTACGAG.

On this clone: The CDR3 goes on 3 residues after the read ends, and that part is filled in from the germline J gene. This chain joins TRBV19 and TRBJ2-1; 14 positions match TRBD2. The J segment lost 8 bases and the V segment lost 4 bases, leaving 7 bases of the junction unmatched. Germline V gene sequence: CDR1 LNHDA, CDR2 SQIVND (reference sequence). CDR3 length: 16 amino acids. CDR3 bases read: TGTGCCAGTAGTAGGGCGACTAGCGGGGGGGGGTATGAG. Translation gives CASSRATSGGGYE. The whole CDR3 region reads CASSRATSGGGYEQFF.

With respect to this clone: The CDR3 extends 3 residues past the end of the read, so its final part is completed from the germline J gene. The rearrangement joins TRBV5-1 to TRBJ2-7, with TRBD2 identical over 15 bases. There are 15 residues in the CDR3. Germline assignment: CDR1 SGHRS and CDR2 YFSETQ. V lost 3 bases and J lost 3; bases outside the gene matches: 1. CDR3 DNA (partial): TGCGCCAGCAGCTCGGGACTAGCGGGGGGCTACGAG. It specifies CASSSGLAGGYE. The full CDR3 sequence reads CASSSGLAGGYEQYF.

This clone occurred a few times. The CDR3 end lies 3 residues beyond the end of the read and is filled in from the germline J gene. The chain joins TRBV18 to TRBJ1-2; the D is unclear. The length of the CDR3 is 13 residues. Germline V CDR1 and CDR2: KGHSH, LQKENI. The V end lost 3 bases, the J end lost 7 bases, and 12 bases lay between the germline ends. The CDR3: CASSPPTPGGYTF. CDR3 bases read: TGTGCCAGCTCACCCCCTACCCCGGGTGGC. Complete variable domain (other parts from reference TRBV18 and TRBJ1-2): NAGVMQNPRHLVRRRGQEARLRCSPMKGHSHVYWYRQLPEEGLKFMVYLQKENIIDESGMPKERFSAEFPKEGPSILRIQQVVRGDSAAYFCASSPPTPGGYTFGSGTRLTVV.

With respect to this clone: The read terminates 3 residues before the CDR3 end, so the remaining end is supplied by the germline J gene. V gene TRBV19 combines with J gene TRBJ1-5; the D gene is possibly TRBD1 (5 bases). This CDR3 has 13 amino acids. V was shortened by 6 bases and J by 4 bases, with 10 bases between the two germline ends. Per the germline V gene, CDR1 is LNHDA and CDR2 is SQIVND (reference sequence). CDR3 bases read: TGTGCCAGTAGGCCTGCAGGGAATCAGCCC. Translation gives CASRPAGNQP. The CDR3, in full, reads CASRPAGNQPQHF.

This clone appeared a few times. Sequencing ends 3 residues short of the CDR3 end; the germline J gene provides the rest. The chain recombines TRBV7-7 with TRBJ2-2; no clear D. The CDR3 covers 13 residues. Per germline, CDR1 SSHAT and CDR2 FNYEAQ (reference sequence). With 4 bases removed from V and 0 bases from J, the gap between germline ends came to 3 bases. The CDR3 sequence: CASSSTNTGELFF. CDR3 bases read: TGTGCCAGCAGCTCAACGAACACCGGGGAG.

This clone was counted only a few times. Read sequence stops 3 residues before the CDR3 end, and the germline J gene provides the missing end. The J gene is TRBJ1-4, the V gene TRBV30; D is unclear. V lost 2 bases and J lost 5, with 9 bases in between. This CDR3 spans 13 amino acids. Germline CDR1 reads GTSNPN; CDR2 reads SVGIG (reference sequence). CDR3 in amino acids: CAWSLGRNEKLFF. The CDR3 DNA, read in part, is TGTGCCTGGAGTTTGGGCAGAAATGAAAAA. The whole variable domain, remainder taken from reference TRBV30 and TRBJ1-4, is SQTIHQWPATLVQPVGSPLSLECTVEGTSNPNLYWYRQAAGRGLQLLFYSVGIGQISSEVPQNLSASRPQDRQFILSSKKLLLSDSGFYLCAWSLGRNEKLFFGSGTQLSVL.

The sample holds a few counts of this clone. The read comes to an end 3 residues before the CDR3 does, leaving the germline J gene to fill in the end. The genes are TRBV19 and TRBJ1-1; the match to TRBD1 covers 8 bases. With 6 bases clipped from V and 6 bases from J, the junction kept 12 bases outside the gene matches. The V gene's germline CDR1 is LNHDA and CDR2 SQIVND (reference sequence). The CDR3 runs 15 residues. The CDR3 bases that were read are TGTGCCAGTAGATGGCAGGGGGCGAGTTTCCCTGAA. Translated, it gives CASRWQGASFPE. The whole CDR3 sequence is CASRWQGASFPEAFF.

This clone showed up just a few times. The read ends 3 residues before the CDR3 terminus; that terminus is restored from the germline J gene. The gene calls are TRBV7-6 and TRBJ2-7; tentatively, D is TRBD1 (5 bases). The germline gives CDR1 SGHVS, CDR2 FNYEAQ. Trimming pared 6 bases from V and 2 bases from J, leaving 17 bases between. This CDR3 is built from 15 residues. CDR3 bases read: TGTGCCAGCAGACGGAATCCGGACACCGCCTACGAG. Its translation: CASRRNPDTAYE. The whole CDR3 sequence is CASRRNPDTAYEQYF.

This clone has more than one count but fewer than ten. The missing CDR3 end, 3 residues past where the read stops, is filled in from the germline J gene. The V call is TRBV6-2 or TRBV6-3, the J call TRBJ2-1, with 7 bases fitting TRBD1. This CDR3 has 14 residues. The germline V gene has CDR1 MNHEY and CDR2 SVGEGT. V was clipped by 6 bases and J by 5 bases; unmatched bases: 7. This chain's CDR3 is CASRPGTVDNEQFF. The covered CDR3 bases are TGTGCCAGCAGACCAGGGACAGTAGACAATGAG.

CDR3 sequence: CASSIVQGNTDTQYF. The CDR3 bases that were read are TGTGCCAGTAGTATAGTGCAGGGGAACACAGATACG. The genes are TRBV19 and TRBJ2-3; TRBD1 is a possible D gene (6 bases). Read data end 3 residues before the CDR3 end; the end is taken from the germline J gene. Germline assignment: CDR1 LNHDA and CDR2 SQIVND (reference sequence). The ends were cut back, 1 base at V and 2 bases at J, with 10 bases in the middle. The CDR3 spans 15 residues. Full variable domain (remainder filled in from reference TRBV19 and TRBJ2-3): DGGITQSPKYLFRKEGQNVTLSCEQNLNHDAMYWYRQDPGQGLRLIYYSQIVNDFQKGDIAEGYSVSREKKESFPLTVTSAQKNPTAFYLCASSIVQGNTDTQYFGPGTRLTVL.

This clone was picked up many times. The read ends 3 residues before the CDR3 terminus; that terminus is restored from the germline J gene. The chain combines TRBV7-3 with TRBJ2-5; 7 nucleotides match TRBD1. After removal of 6 bases from V and 2 bases from J, the junction contained 3 bases not matched to a gene. CDR3 size: 13 residues. Per the germline V gene, CDR1 is SGHTA and CDR2 is FQGTGA. CDR3 DNA, as far as it was read: TGTGCCAGCAGTTGGGACAGACAAGAGACC. Protein sequence: CASSWDRQET. The CDR3 in its entirety is CASSWDRQETQYF.

Concerning this clone itself: The missing CDR3 end, 3 residues past where the read stops, is filled in from the germline J gene. The J gene is TRBJ2-3, the V gene TRBV2; the D gene is possibly TRBD1 (6 bases). The CDR3 spans 17 residues. Trimming removed 8 bases at V and 0 bases at J, with 21 bases between. From germline, CDR1 is SNHLY and CDR2 FYNNEI. The CDR3 is CASHSLLLGTSTDTQYF. The CDR3 DNA, read in part, is TGTGCCAGCCACTCGCTCCTCCTGGGGACAAGCACAGATACG. Filled out from reference TRBV2 and TRBJ2-3, the complete variable domain reads EPEVTQTPSHQVTQMGQEVILRCVPISNHLYFYWYRQILGQKVEFLVSFYNNEISEKSEIFDDQFSVERPDGSNFTLKIRSTKLEDSAMYFCASHSLLLGTSTDTQYFGPGTRLTVL.

This clone has at least ten counts. The missing CDR3 end, 3 residues past where the read stops, is filled in from the germline J gene. The rearrangement uses TRBV20-1 and TRBJ2-3, with D perhaps TRBD2 (7 bases). V lost 2 bases to trimming and J lost 6 bases, with 12 bases between them. CDR3 length equals 13 residues. Per the germline V gene, CDR1 is DFQATT and CDR2 is SNEGSKA (reference sequence). This chain's CDR3 is CSARRGGVDTQYF. The sequenced part of the CDR3 DNA is TGCAGTGCTAGAAGAGGGGGGGTGGATACG.

This clone was seen a handful of times. The CDR3 extends 3 residues past the end of the read, so its final part is completed from the germline J gene. The chain recombines TRBV19 with TRBJ1-4; D gene uncertain. The V end was cut by 7 bases, the J end by 4 bases, with 10 bases between. The CDR3 contains 13 residues. CDR1 and CDR2 from the germline V gene are LNHDA and SQIVND (reference sequence). CDR3 in amino acids: CASMEQFNEKLFF. The part of the CDR3 DNA that was read is TGTGCCAGTATGGAACAGTTTAATGAAAAA.